A single sample gave rise to the 23 T cell receptor beta chains below, sequenced in a study of shared clonotypes between healthy human individuals. Naive CD8 cells, CD45RO-negative and positively selected for CCR7, excluded terminally differentiated effector memory CD45RA+ cells. The assay was immunoSEQ multiplex PCR, and TCRdb's table has in-frame clones only and misses some. Of over 2,000,000 clones in the sample, approximately 92% were seen once. The sequencing input was naive CD8+ T cells from PBMCs. The receptors stem from a man aged 18 to 30 in good health. Some clones in this sample may be carry-over from other donors' samples.

The rearrangement links TRBV7-9 to TRBJ1-2; 7 positions agree with TRBD1. The V segment lost 5 bases and the J segment 0 bases; nucleotides outside the gene matches: 12. The germline CDR1 and CDR2 sequences are SEHNR and FQNEAQ (reference sequence). The CDR3 consists of 17 residues. In DNA, the CDR3 is TGTGCCAGCAGCCCAGCGGGGACAGAACTAGCTAACTATGGCTACACCTTC. It specifies CASSPAGTELANYGYTF. Based on the CDR3 plus reference TRBV7-9 and TRBJ1-2, the full variable domain is DTGVSQNPRHKITKRGQNVTFRCDPISEHNRLYWYRQTLGQGPEFLTYFQNEAQLEKSRLLSDRFSAERPKGSFSTLEIQRTEQGDSAMYLCASSPAGTELANYGYTFGSGTRLTVV.

To note about this clone: A junction end diverges from the germline sequence, so it may reflect a read error. The chain joins TRBV6-1 to TRBJ2-1; D gene ambiguous. Germline V gives CDR1 MNHNS, CDR2 SASEGT. The CDR3 is made up of 13 amino acids. CDR3 DNA: TGTGCCAGCAGTGATGGTAGCTACGATGAGCAGTTCTTC. Translation gives CASSDGSYDEQFF.

The rearrangement joins TRBV5-1 to TRBJ2-7, with TRBD1 identical over 7 bases. V shed 4 bases and J 2 bases; nucleotides not matched to a gene: 9. The length of the CDR3 is 15 residues. Germline CDR1 and CDR2: SGHRS and YFSETQ. CDR3 loop: CASSPDRSSTYEQYF. CDR3 DNA: TGCGCCAGCAGCCCGGACAGGTCCTCCACCTACGAGCAGTACTTC. Full variable domain (missing parts from reference TRBV5-1 and TRBJ2-7): KAGVTQTPRYLIKTRGQQVTLSCSPISGHRSVSWYQQTPGQGLQFLFEYFSETQRNKGNFPGRFSGRQFSNSRSEMNVSTLELGDSALYLCASSPDRSSTYEQYFGPGTRLTVT.

Details on this clone: Other nucleotide sequences in the sample specify the same CDR3. The rearrangement joins TRBV9 to TRBJ2-5; perhaps D is TRBD1 or TRBD2 (5 bases each). V shed 0 bases and J shed 1 base, with 7 bases lying between them. The CDR3 spans 14 residues. Germline values: CDR1 SGDLS, CDR2 YYNGEE. The CDR3 DNA sequence: TGTGCCAGCAGCGTAGGAGGGACCCAAGAGACCCAGTACTTC. Amino acid sequence: CASSVGGTQETQYF.

The chain links TRBV28 to TRBJ2-3, with 9 nucleotides matching TRBD2. The J segment lost 0 bases and the V segment lost 2 bases, leaving 6 bases of the junction unmatched. This CDR3 spans 17 amino acids. Germline CDR1 reads MDHEN; CDR2 reads SYDVKM. CDR3 nucleotides: TGTGCCAGCAGTTTAACGGAGCGGGAGGACAGCACAGATACGCAGTATTTT. This sequence encodes CASSLTEREDSTDTQYF.

This rearrangement joins TRBV7-9 to TRBJ1-1; the D gene is possibly TRBD1 (5 bases). The CDR3 has 11 residues. V gave up 4 bases and J gave up 8 bases, with 8 bases separating them. Per germline, CDR1 SEHNR and CDR2 FQNEAQ (reference sequence). DNA for the CDR3: TGTGCCAGCAGCTCGGGGGGAGAAGCTTTCTTT. Translating it yields CASSSGGEAFF. The whole variable domain, remainder taken from reference TRBV7-9 and TRBJ1-1, is DTGVSQNPRHKITKRGQNVTFRCDPISEHNRLYWYRQTLGQGPEFLTYFQNEAQLEKSRLLSDRFSAERPKGSFSTLEIQRTEQGDSAMYLCASSSGGEAFFGQGTRLTVV.

V and J are TRBV28 and TRBJ2-4; D might be TRBD1 (6 bases). V was clipped by 5 bases and J by 0 bases, with 14 bases between them. Germline assignment: CDR1 MDHEN and CDR2 SYDVKM. The CDR3 extends over 16 amino acids. In nucleotides, the CDR3 is TGTGCCAGCAGTCCCCGGGACAACCTAGCCAAAAACATTCAGTACTTC. Translation gives CASSPRDNLAKNIQYF.

Notes on this clone: Additional DNA sequences in this sample encode the identical CDR3. The chain recombines TRBV19 with TRBJ2-7, with D perhaps matching TRBD1 (5 bases). Trimming took 3 bases from V and 1 from J, leaving 7 bases between them. Germline V gene lookup returns CDR1 LNHDA and CDR2 SQIVND (reference sequence). This CDR3 spans 13 amino acids. The CDR3 DNA follows: TGTGCCAGTAGTATTCGACAGTCCTACGAGCAGTACTTC. Translated: CASSIRQSYEQYF.

The chain has TRBV5-6 and TRBJ2-7, with D uncertain. Germline V gene lookup returns CDR1 SGHDT and CDR2 YYEEEE. This CDR3 comprises 11 residues. V lost 0 bases and J lost 6, with 4 bases in between. DNA for the CDR3: TGTGCCAGCAGCTTGGATGCCGAGCAGTACTTC. Amino acid sequence: CASSLDAEQYF.

The J gene is TRBJ2-7, the V gene TRBV6-5; TRBD2 aligns across 10 bases. The CDR3 consists of 14 residues. J lost 5 bases, V lost 3 bases, and 4 bases had no gene match. Germline lookup yields CDR1 MNHEY and CDR2 SVGAGI. CDR3 in amino acids: CASSYTSGNNEQYF. The CDR3 nucleotides are TGTGCCAGCAGTTATACTAGCGGGAACAACGAGCAGTACTTC.

The chain links TRBV7-9 to TRBJ2-5, with D possibly being TRBD2 (5 bases). This CDR3 contains 14 residues. The germline gives CDR1 SEHNR, CDR2 FQNEAQ (reference sequence). V lost 5 bases and J 5 bases, leaving 15 bases between the germline ends. The CDR3 loop reads CASSAGRQEETQYF. The CDR3 DNA follows: TGTGCCAGCAGCGCGGGTCGCCAGGAGGAGACCCAGTACTTC.

This chain joins TRBV4-1 and TRBJ2-3; weak D call: TRBD2 (6 bases). V lost 4 bases and J lost 0, with 17 bases in between. The CDR3 extends over 17 amino acids. Germline lookup yields CDR1 MGHRA and CDR2 YSYEKL. CDR3 DNA sequence: TGCGCCAGCAGCCCGAGGGAGGTAAAAGTTAGCACAGATACGCAGTATTTT. This translates into CASSPREVKVSTDTQYF.

Concerning this clone: This sample also contains other DNA sequences that code for the same CDR3. The V call is TRBV2, the J call TRBJ2-7, with D unclear. V was clipped by 3 bases and J by 0 bases, with 9 bases between them. This CDR3 has 14 amino acids. Germline V gene lookup returns CDR1 SNHLY and CDR2 FYNNEI. In DNA form, the CDR3 reads TGTGCCAGCAGTGATTGGCAGAGCTCCTACGAGCAGTACTTC. It is translated as CASSDWQSSYEQYF.

The rearrangement joins TRBV10-3 to TRBJ2-2, with 8 bases aligning to TRBD2. The CDR3 consists of 13 residues. V lost 8 bases, J lost 6 bases, and 5 bases stayed unmatched. The germline CDR1 and CDR2 sequences are ENHRY and SYGVKD. This CDR3 is CAILAGGPGELFF. The CDR3 DNA is TGTGCCATCCTGGCGGGGGGTCCCGGGGAGCTGTTTTTT.

This rearrangement joins TRBV5-1 to TRBJ2-7, with D maybe TRBD2 (5 bases). Per the germline V gene, CDR1 is SGHRS and CDR2 is YFSETQ. V gave up 1 base and J gave up 0 bases, with 11 bases separating them. CDR3 length: 15 amino acids. CDR3 loop: CASSLQRLSSYEQYF. For the CDR3, the DNA is TGCGCCAGCAGCTTGCAGCGGTTGAGCTCCTACGAGCAGTACTTC. The variable domain in full, with the rest retrieved from reference TRBV5-1 and TRBJ2-7, is KAGVTQTPRYLIKTRGQQVTLSCSPISGHRSVSWYQQTPGQGLQFLFEYFSETQRNKGNFPGRFSGRQFSNSRSEMNVSTLELGDSALYLCASSLQRLSSYEQYFGPGTRLTVT.

The chain links TRBV4-3 to TRBJ2-5; 7 positions agree with TRBD1. The V and J ends lost 4 bases and 2 bases, in that order; junction bases with no gene match: 7. The CDR3 consists of 15 residues. Germline V lookup: CDR1 LGHNA, CDR2 YSLEER. The CDR3, as DNA: TGCGCCAGCAGCCGACTGACAGGGATACAAGAGACCCAGTACTTC. It is translated as CASSRLTGIQETQYF.

This sequence joins TRBV11-2 and TRBJ2-1; TRBD1 is a possible D gene (6 bases). The CDR3 is 13 residues long. V was trimmed by 5 bases and J by 5 bases, leaving 10 bases between them. Germline CDR1 is SGHAT and CDR2 is FQNNGV. CDR3 nucleotides: TGTGCCAGCAGCCGGACAGTTAACAATGAGCAGTTCTTC. Translation: CASSRTVNNEQFF.

The chain is built from TRBV28 and TRBJ1-1; D is ambiguous. In germline, CDR1 is MDHEN, CDR2 SYDVKM. V was clipped by 1 base and J by 6 bases, with 12 bases between them. The CDR3 loop spans 14 amino acids. The CDR3 bases are TGTGCCAGCAGTTTATTAGGAGGGAGAGCTGAAGCTTTCTTT. Residues: CASSLLGGRAEAFF. Combining the CDR3 with reference TRBV28 and TRBJ1-1 gives the whole variable domain DVKVTQSSRYLVKRTGEKVFLECVQDMDHENMFWYRQDPGLGLRLIYFSYDVKMKEKGDIPEGYSVSREKKERFSLILESASTNQTSMYLCASSLLGGRAEAFFGQGTRLTVV.

The rearrangement joins TRBV6-5 to TRBJ1-1, with D hard to call. V dropped 5 bases and J dropped 0 bases, with 13 bases sitting between them. The CDR3 sequence is 15 residues long. Germline V gene data show CDR1 as MNHEY and CDR2 as SVGAGI. The CDR3 DNA reads TGTGCCAGCAGTCCCGGACCATTTCTGAACACTGAAGCTTTCTTT. Translated, it gives CASSPGPFLNTEAFF.

In its sample, this clone was seen once. This sample includes further DNA sequences coding for the same CDR3. The J gene is TRBJ2-5, the V gene TRBV19, with D possibly TRBD1 on 5 matching bases. The V and J ends lost 3 bases and 3 bases respectively, with 8 bases between them. The CDR3 is 13 amino acids. Germline lookup yields CDR1 LNHDA and CDR2 SQIVND (reference sequence). The chain's CDR3 is CASSIDSEETQYF. CDR3 bases: TGTGCCAGTAGTATCGACAGTGAAGAGACCCAGTACTTC. The whole variable domain, remainder taken from reference TRBV19 and TRBJ2-5, is DGGITQSPKYLFRKEGQNVTLSCEQNLNHDAMYWYRQDPGQGLRLIYYSQIVNDFQKGDIAEGYSVSREKKESFPLTVTSAQKNPTAFYLCASSIDSEETQYFGPGTRLLVL.

CDR3 nucleotide sequence: TGTGCCAGCAGTTTAACGGGGAAGTTAAACAATGAGCAGTTCTTC. Translation gives CASSLTGKLNNEQFF. This rearrangement joins TRBV6-5 to TRBJ2-1; TRBD2 is a possible D gene (5 bases). Trimming pared 4 bases from V and 5 bases from J, leaving 15 bases between. The CDR3 has 15 residues. From germline, CDR1 is MNHEY and CDR2 SVGAGI.

The gene calls are TRBV4-2 and TRBJ2-1; D is ambiguous. The germline gives CDR1 LGHNA, CDR2 YNFKEQ. The CDR3 loop spans 15 amino acids. The V and J ends lost 1 base and 0 bases respectively, with 7 bases between them. The CDR3 region has the DNA TGTGCCAGCAGCCAAGTGGCTAGCTCCTACAATGAGCAGTTCTTC. Its protein is CASSQVASSYNEQFF.

Note on this clone: An end of the junction does not agree with germline; a read error may underlie this. The V and J genes are TRBV7-9 and TRBJ1-1; D remains unclear. The CDR3 is 12 residues long. Germline V lookup: CDR1 SEHNR, CDR2 FQNEAQ (reference sequence). This chain's CDR3 is CASSLLNIEAFF. The CDR3 region has the DNA TGTGCCAGCAGCTTACTTAACATTGAAGCTTTCTTT. The whole variable domain, filled in from reference TRBV7-9 and TRBJ1-1, reads DTGVSQNPRHKITKRGQNVTFRCDPISEHNRLYWYRQTLGQGPEFLTYFQNEAQLEKSRLLSDRFSAERPKGSFSTLEIQRTEQGDSAMYLCASSLLNIEAFFGQGTRLTVV.